The present TCR beta chain was sequenced within a study of technical replicates of blood from a handful of donors. Sequencing used immunoSEQ multiplex PCR; TCRdb keeps in-frame clones, though not all of them. The sample includes 50,000 to 70,000 clones, about 94% of them seen just once. Specimen: PBMCs. The sequence was collected from a human donor in good health. Some clones in this sample may be carry-over from other donors' samples.

The CDR3 is CASSPGSPYEQYF. The DNA for the CDR3 is TGTGCCAGCAGCCCAGGTTCCCCCTACGAGCAGTACTTC. The rearrangement uses TRBV9 and TRBJ2-7, with unresolved D. CDR1 is SGDLS and CDR2 is YYNGEE in the germline V gene. Trimming stripped 4 bases from V and 2 bases from J, with 10 bases between. The CDR3 spans 13 residues.